This T cell receptor (beta chain) was sequenced in a study of early T cells in non-severe SARS-CoV-2 infection. Study-wide background: Alpha and beta chains were unpaired, from unsorted whole-blood bulk RNA. General observations from the study: VDJdb matches were skewed toward anti-spike CD8 T cell responses.

Each CDR3 protein is one row after TCRdb ran MiXCR on the 5' RACE reads. The sample yields tens of thousands of distinct CDR3 sequences, approximately 5.6% seen once. Note on this clonotype: Its antigen is undetermined.

There are 21 residues in the CDR3. Germline V gives CDR1 DFQATT, CDR2 SNEGSKA (reference sequence). V shed 3 bases and J 0 bases; nucleotides not matched to a gene: 18. The sequenced sample was whole blood. This chain joins TRBV20-1 and TRBJ1-6, with TRBD1 identical over 9 bases. The TCR comes from an adult who was a healthcare worker with PCR-confirmed SARS-CoV-2 infection or an uninfected control (not recorded which). The chain's CDR3 is CSARAPGTGNFLGSYNSPLHF. CDR3 coding DNA: TGCAGTGCTAGGGCCCCGGGGACAGGGAATTTTTTGGGCTCCTATAATTCACCCCTCCACTTT.